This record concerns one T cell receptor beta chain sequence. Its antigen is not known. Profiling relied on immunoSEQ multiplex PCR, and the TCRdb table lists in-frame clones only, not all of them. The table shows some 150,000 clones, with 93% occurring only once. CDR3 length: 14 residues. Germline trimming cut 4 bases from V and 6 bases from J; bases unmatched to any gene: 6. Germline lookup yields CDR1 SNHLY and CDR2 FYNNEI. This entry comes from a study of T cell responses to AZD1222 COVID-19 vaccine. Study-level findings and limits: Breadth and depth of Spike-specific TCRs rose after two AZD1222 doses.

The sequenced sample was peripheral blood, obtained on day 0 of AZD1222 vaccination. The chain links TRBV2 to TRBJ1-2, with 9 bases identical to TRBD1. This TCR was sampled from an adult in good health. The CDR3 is CASSVGDRVNGYTF. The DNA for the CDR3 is TGTGCCAGCAGTGTTGGGGACAGGGTCAATGGCTACACCTTC.